Here is one T cell receptor (beta chain) with its context. The record originates from a study of blood T cell repertoires in COVID-19. Study summary: Spain, Italy and the United States supplied samples that represented acute and convalescent COVID-19.

Under the authors' procedure: Counts of nucleated cells, estimated from reference gene primer amplification, were obtained. Clones were read by immunoSEQ multiplex PCR, and TCRdb kept only the in-frame ones, dropping some. The V and J calls and clone size were taken over from that table, and D and trimming were inferred from the DNA. The sample yields 90,000 to 120,000 clones, about 80% seen once. The CDR3 runs to 17 residues. J was trimmed by 2 bases and V by 4 bases; bases with no gene match: 6. The germline V gene encodes CDR1 LGHDT and CDR2 YNNKEL (reference sequence). This rearrangement joins TRBV3-1 (or the pseudogene TRBV3-2) to TRBJ2-3; 13 nucleotides line up with TRBD2. The material sequenced was peripheral blood. The sequence came from a man aged 70 or older with acute or convalescent COVID-19. CDR3 residues: CASSRLLAGGPTDTQYF. The CDR3 DNA reads as TGTGCCAGCAGCCGCTTACTAGCGGGGGGGCCCACAGATACGCAGTATTTT.